This record covers a single T cell receptor (beta chain). These data come from a study of CD8+ T cells in alopecia areata. As the sequencing template, cDNA was produced by extracting RNA and reverse transcribing it. The table came from immunoSEQ multiplex PCR; TCRdb's copy has only in-frame clones and leaves some out. The repertoire holds about 120,000 clones, with roughly 66% as singletons. V gave up 11 bases and J gave up 2 bases, with 4 bases separating them. The germline V gene encodes CDR1 ENHRY and CDR2 SYGVKD. This CDR3 has 11 amino acids. The origin of this receptor is a human donor in good health. This chain uses TRBV10-3 with TRBJ2-6; no firm D call. What was sequenced was CD4+ T cells sorted from blood. The CDR3 reads CASTGANVLTF. The CDR3 DNA is TGTGCCTCAACTGGGGCCAACGTCCTGACTTTC.